These 27 T cell receptor beta chains were all obtained from the same sample, sequenced in a study of follicular helper T cells after annual influenza vaccination. Sequencing was performed with immunoSEQ multiplex PCR; in TCRdb, only in-frame clones are kept and a portion is missing. The table includes 27,000 or so clones, roughly 80% detected once. Time point given: 2014-2015 season, pre-vaccination. The sample consisted of CXCR5+ CD38- circulating T follicular helper cells from blood, taken on the day of influenza vaccination. Subset of the sample: circulating Tfh, non-naive CD4+CXCR5+PD-1+ (ICOS+CD38+ or ICOS-CD38-). These TCRs come from an adult who received the influenza vaccine.

The rearrangement links TRBV28 to TRBJ2-1; the match to TRBD1 covers 10 bases. The length of the CDR3 is 13 residues. Looked up from germline, CDR1 is MDHEN and CDR2 is SYDVKM. CDR3 DNA: TGTCATTCATCCGGGACAGGGGATCATGAGCAGTTCTTC. Protein product: CHSSGTGDHEQFF.

The count of this clone is one. V gene TRBV5-4 combines with J gene TRBJ2-2; TRBD2 agrees at 12 bases. From germline, CDR1 is SGHNT and CDR2 YYREEE (reference sequence). The CDR3 covers 16 residues. With V trimmed by 0 bases and J by 6 bases, 3 bases remained unmatched. CDR3 bases: TGTGCCAGCAGCTTGGAGACTAGCGGGAGAGCCGGGGAGCTGTTTTTT. This encodes CASSLETSGRAGELFF.

This rearrangement joins TRBV10-3 to TRBJ1-2; TRBD1 is a possible D gene (5 bases). Germline V gene data show CDR1 as ENHRY and CDR2 as SYGVKD. The CDR3 has 12 residues. V dropped 4 bases and J dropped 8 bases, with 11 bases sitting between them. This CDR3 is CAISGQGGGYTF. CDR3 bases: TGTGCCATCAGTGGTCAGGGAGGCGGCTACACCTTC.

The genes are TRBV18 and TRBJ2-7; tentative D call: TRBD2 (6 bases). Germline V gene lookup returns CDR1 KGHSH and CDR2 LQKENI. Trimming pared 2 bases from V and 5 bases from J, leaving 10 bases between. This CDR3 comprises 13 residues. CDR3 bases: TGTGCCAGCTCACCATCACCGGGAGACGAGCAGTACTTC. As protein: CASSPSPGDEQYF.

The sample holds a few counts of this clone. The chain couples TRBV10-3 to TRBJ2-2; TRBD2 agrees at 7 bases. Trimming at V came to 6 bases and at J to 0 bases, leaving 4 bases not matched to a gene. The CDR3 is 15 residues long. The germline V gene has CDR1 ENHRY and CDR2 SYGVKD. This CDR3 reads CAIRGGYPNTGELFF. CDR3 coding DNA: TGTGCCATCAGGGGGGGGTACCCGAACACCGGGGAGCTGTTTTTT.

This clone was seen a few times. The CDR3 DNA reads TGTGCCAGCAGCTTGACCGGGACTAGCGGATACAATGAGCAGTTCTTC. It codes for CASSLTGTSGYNEQFF. This chain links TRBV5-8 with TRBJ2-1, with 11 bases identical to TRBD2. This CDR3 is 16 amino acids long. Trimming took 1 base from V and 4 from J; bases not matched to a gene: 4. The germline gives CDR1 SGHTS, CDR2 YDEGEE.

This clone was seen only a few times. Other DNA sequences from this sample encode an identical CDR3 as well. This chain links TRBV7-9 with TRBJ1-1; 7 bases are a match to TRBD1. This CDR3 comprises 15 residues. CDR1 SEHNR and CDR2 FQNEAQ come from the germline V gene (reference sequence). Trimming took 5 bases from V and 0 from J; bases not matched to a gene: 6. The CDR3 sequence: CASSPAGTVNTEAFF. The CDR3 region has the DNA TGTGCCAGCAGCCCCGCCGGGACAGTGAACACTGAAGCTTTCTTT.

The chain is built from TRBV7-6 and TRBJ2-7; D possibly corresponds to TRBD2 (6 bases). V was cut by 3 bases and J by 0 bases, with 12 bases left in between. Germline lookup yields CDR1 SGHVS and CDR2 FNYEAQ. This CDR3 is built from 15 residues. The CDR3 protein is CASSLGGTPSYEQYF. The DNA for the CDR3 is TGTGCCAGCAGCTTGGGCGGGACCCCCTCCTACGAGCAGTACTTC. Based on the CDR3 plus reference TRBV7-6 and TRBJ2-7, the full variable domain is GAGVSQSPRYKVTKRGQDVALRCDPISGHVSLYWYRQALGQGPEFLTYFNYEAQQDKSGLPNDRFSAERPEGSISTLTIQRTEQRDSAMYRCASSLGGTPSYEQYFGPGTRLTVT.

The chain combines TRBV7-8 with TRBJ2-3, with TRBD2 matching over 8 bases. The CDR3 is 15 residues long. Germline values: CDR1 SGHVS, CDR2 FQNEAQ. J gave up 3 bases and V 2 bases, and 4 bases lay outside the gene matches. The CDR3 region is CASSLLAGRTDTQYF. Written as DNA, the CDR3 is TGTGCCAGCAGCTTATTAGCGGGGCGTACAGATACGCAGTATTTT. The full variable domain, in which reference TRBV7-8 and TRBJ2-3 provide the parts outside the CDR3, is GAGVSQSPRYKVAKRGQDVALRCDPISGHVSLFWYQQALGQGPEFLTYFQNEAQLDKSGLPSDRFFAERPEGSVSTLKIQRTQQEDSAVYLCASSLLAGRTDTQYFGPGTRLTVL.

This sequence joins TRBV19 and TRBJ2-5; D uncertain. Germline CDR1 reads LNHDA; CDR2 reads SQIVND (reference sequence). The CDR3 totals 13 residues. Trimming stripped 5 bases from V and 4 bases from J, with 11 bases between. The CDR3: CASSALGIETQYF. In nucleotides, the CDR3 is TGTGCCAGTAGTGCCCTAGGTATAGAGACCCAGTACTTC.

This clone has more than one count but fewer than ten. The J gene is TRBJ1-1, the V gene TRBV19, with 8 bases fitting TRBD1. With 5 bases clipped from V and 7 bases from J, the junction kept 6 bases outside the gene matches. Germline lookup yields CDR1 LNHDA and CDR2 SQIVND (reference sequence). The CDR3 loop spans 13 amino acids. The CDR3 protein is CASSRDRIGEAFF. CDR3 DNA: TGTGCCAGTAGTCGGGACAGGATCGGTGAAGCTTTCTTT.

This chain connects TRBV30 to TRBJ2-5; 15 nucleotides line up with TRBD2. Trimming removed 5 bases from V and 4 bases from J; junction bases left unmatched: 14. CDR3 length: 18 residues. Germline CDR1 reads GTSNPN; CDR2 reads SVGIG (reference sequence). CDR3 sequence: CAWSRGLAGGPGGETQYF. CDR3 nucleotides: TGTGCCTGGTCCCGTGGACTAGCGGGAGGGCCCGGGGGAGAGACCCAGTACTTC. Filled out from reference TRBV30 and TRBJ2-5, the complete variable domain reads SQTIHQWPATLVQPVGSPLSLECTVEGTSNPNLYWYRQAAGRGLQLLFYSVGIGQISSEVPQNLSASRPQDRQFILSSKKLLLSDSGFYLCAWSRGLAGGPGGETQYFGPGTRLLVL.

This chain links TRBV7-6 with TRBJ2-7; D not resolved. V dropped 1 base and J dropped 2 bases, with 12 bases sitting between them. Germline V CDR1 and CDR2: SGHVS, FNYEAQ. The CDR3 covers 15 residues. This CDR3 is CASSLGSGRAYEQYF. The CDR3 DNA sequence: TGTGCCAGCAGCTTAGGAAGTGGTCGGGCCTACGAGCAGTACTTC.

The chain has TRBV23-1 and TRBJ1-2, with 8 bases fitting TRBD1. TRBV23-1 is assigned to the ORF class and has an uncertain function. V lost 8 bases, J lost 4 bases, and 12 bases stayed unmatched. This CDR3 has 15 amino acids. In DNA, the CDR3 is TGCGCCAGCCGTGGGTCCCGGGACAGGCTCTATGGCTACACCTTC. Protein product: CASRGSRDRLYGYTF.

This clone was counted a single time. The chain carries TRBV7-9 and TRBJ2-1; possible D gene TRBD2, 7 bases. This CDR3 has 13 amino acids. Germline loops: CDR1 SEHNR, CDR2 FQNEAQ (reference sequence). The germline V and J ends were trimmed by 4 bases and 14 bases, with 18 bases remaining between them. The DNA of the CDR3 is TGTGCCAGCAGCTCCGATCTCAGGGGAGGGGAGTTCTTC. Its translation is CASSSDLRGGEFF.

The rearrangement links TRBV7-2 to TRBJ2-5, with 9 bases fitting TRBD1. Germline CDR1 reads SGHTA; CDR2 reads FQGNSA. The CDR3 contains 14 residues. V shed 3 bases and J 3 bases; nucleotides not matched to a gene: 2. CDR3 residues: CASSFWTGEETQYF. The DNA of the CDR3 is TGTGCCAGCAGCTTCTGGACAGGGGAAGAGACCCAGTACTTC.

V usage is TRBV27 and J usage is TRBJ2-3; D call uncertain. Germline V lookup: CDR1 MNHEY, CDR2 SMNVEV (reference sequence). The CDR3 contains 12 residues. V was cut by 5 bases and J by 2 bases, with 5 bases left in between. Here the CDR3 DNA reads TGTGCCAGCAGTCCGTACACAGATACGCAGTATTTT. It translates to CASSPYTDTQYF.

This clone was observed once. V usage is TRBV5-1 and J usage is TRBJ2-7; possible D gene TRBD2, 6 bases. This CDR3 is 15 amino acids long. Between the trimmed V and J ends, which lost 2 bases and 3 bases, there was a span of 15 bases. The V gene's germline CDR1 is SGHRS and CDR2 YFSETQ. In nucleotides, the CDR3 is TGCGCCAGCAGCTTAATAATTGGGAGGCACTACGAGCAGTACTTC. It codes for CASSLIIGRHYEQYF.

J is TRBJ2-2 and V is TRBV10-3; 11 nucleotides agree with TRBD2. V gave up 3 bases and J gave up 6 bases; unmatched junction bases: 6. The CDR3 is made up of 16 amino acids. Per germline, CDR1 ENHRY and CDR2 SYGVKD. The CDR3: CAISDDTSGGSGELFF. CDR3 nucleotides: TGTGCCATCAGTGACGATACTAGCGGGGGATCCGGGGAGCTGTTTTTT.

Written as DNA, the CDR3 is TGTGCCTGGAGTGTACCTGCAGGGTTAATTGAAAAACTGTTTTTT. Translating gives CAWSVPAGLIEKLFF. This chain uses TRBV30 with TRBJ1-4; possibly TRBD1 for D (5 bases). The germline CDR1 and CDR2 sequences are GTSNPN and SVGIG (reference sequence). The CDR3 length is 15 residues. The germline V and J ends were trimmed by 0 bases and 7 bases, with 15 bases remaining between them. Filled out from reference TRBV30 and TRBJ1-4, the complete variable domain reads SQTIHQWPATLVQPVGSPLSLECTVEGTSNPNLYWYRQAAGRGLQLLFYSVGIGQISSEVPQNLSASRPQDRQFILSSKKLLLSDSGFYLCAWSVPAGLIEKLFFGSGTQLSVL.

V usage is TRBV5-4 and J usage is TRBJ2-5; D perhaps matches TRBD1 (7 bases). Germline CDR1 SGHNT, CDR2 YYREEE (reference sequence). Trimming stripped 3 bases from V and 3 bases from J, with 18 bases between. This CDR3 has 16 residues. The CDR3 here is CASSSMDRRGKETQYF. Written as DNA, the CDR3 is TGTGCCAGCAGCTCCATGGACAGGAGGGGCAAAGAGACCCAGTACTTC.

The rearrangement uses TRBV5-1 and TRBJ2-3, with 14 bases that match TRBD2. Germline V CDR1 and CDR2: SGHRS, YFSETQ. The CDR3 totals 14 residues. V dropped 4 bases and J dropped 15; count of bases not matched to a gene: 10. The CDR3 sequence: CASSLQGLAGVYYF. The CDR3 DNA reads as TGCGCCAGCAGCCTCCAGGGACTAGCGGGAGTCTACTATTTT. Complete variable domain (other parts from reference TRBV5-1 and TRBJ2-3): KAGVTQTPRYLIKTRGQQVTLSCSPISGHRSVSWYQQTPGQGLQFLFEYFSETQRNKGNFPGRFSGRQFSNSRSEMNVSTLELGDSALYLCASSLQGLAGVYYFGPGTRLTVL.

This clone was counted between two and nine times. The rearrangement links TRBV5-1 to TRBJ2-2; 10 bases align to TRBD2. V dropped 8 bases and J dropped 3; count of bases not matched to a gene: 4. The CDR3 extends over 14 amino acids. The V gene's germline CDR1 is SGHRS and CDR2 YFSETQ. CDR3 sequence: CASSSGSYTGELFF. The CDR3 nucleotides are TGCGCCAGTTCTAGCGGGAGTTACACCGGGGAGCTGTTTTTT. Full variable domain (outside the CDR3, taken from reference TRBV5-1 and TRBJ2-2): KAGVTQTPRYLIKTRGQQVTLSCSPISGHRSVSWYQQTPGQGLQFLFEYFSETQRNKGNFPGRFSGRQFSNSRSEMNVSTLELGDSALYLCASSSGSYTGELFFGEGSRLTVL.

The chain carries TRBV18 and TRBJ2-1; 8 bases map to TRBD2. The CDR3 extends over 15 amino acids. Trimming cost V 3 bases and J 5 bases; bases outside gene matches: 6. CDR1 KGHSH and CDR2 LQKENI come from the germline V gene. The CDR3 DNA sequence: TGTGCCAGCTCACCGAGCGGGAGTCTCAACAATGAGCAGTTCTTC. Protein product: CASSPSGSLNNEQFF.

The chain recombines TRBV2 with TRBJ2-6; D is unclear. The CDR3 contains 15 residues. V dropped 2 bases and J dropped 2 bases, with 7 bases sitting between them. The V gene's germline CDR1 is SNHLY and CDR2 FYNNEI. The CDR3 here is CASSEPGAGANVLTF. CDR3 DNA sequence: TGTGCCAGCAGTGAACCCGGTGCTGGGGCCAACGTCCTGACTTTC. The full variable domain, completed using reference TRBV2 and TRBJ2-6, is EPEVTQTPSHQVTQMGQEVILRCVPISNHLYFYWYRQILGQKVEFLVSFYNNEISEKSEIFDDQFSVERPDGSNFTLKIRSTKLEDSAMYFCASSEPGAGANVLTFGAGSRLTVL.

This clone was recorded a few times. The J gene is TRBJ1-5, the V gene TRBV6-1; 9 bases fit TRBD1. Trimming removed 6 bases from V and 6 bases from J; junction bases left unmatched: 3. The CDR3 loop spans 13 amino acids. Germline CDR1 is MNHNS and CDR2 is SASEGT. The CDR3 loop is CASRDRGGQPQHF. Here the CDR3 DNA reads TGTGCCAGCAGGGACAGGGGAGGTCAGCCCCAGCATTTT.

The V call is TRBV30, the J call TRBJ2-1, with no clear D. V gave up 0 bases and J gave up 7 bases, with 7 bases separating them. This CDR3 contains 12 residues. Germline CDR1 is GTSNPN and CDR2 is SVGIG (reference sequence). CDR3 protein: CAWSVPVNEQFF. The CDR3 nucleotides read TGTGCCTGGAGTGTACCAGTTAATGAGCAGTTCTTC.